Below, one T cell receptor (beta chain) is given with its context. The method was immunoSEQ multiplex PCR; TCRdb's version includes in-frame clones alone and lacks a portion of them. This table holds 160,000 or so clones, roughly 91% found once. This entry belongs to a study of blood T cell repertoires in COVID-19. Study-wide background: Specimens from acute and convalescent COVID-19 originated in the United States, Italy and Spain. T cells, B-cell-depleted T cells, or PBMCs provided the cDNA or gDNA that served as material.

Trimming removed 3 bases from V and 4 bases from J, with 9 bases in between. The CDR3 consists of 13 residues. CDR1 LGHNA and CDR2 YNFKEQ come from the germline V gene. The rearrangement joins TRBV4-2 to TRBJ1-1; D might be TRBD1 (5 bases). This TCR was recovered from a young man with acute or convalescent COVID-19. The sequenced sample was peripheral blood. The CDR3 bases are TGTGCCAGCAGCCAGGGGGAGGTCACTGAAGCTTTCTTT. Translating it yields CASSQGEVTEAFF.